This T cell receptor beta chain was recorded in a study of shared T cell receptors in the human thymus. This CDR3 contains 15 residues. Germline CDR1 SGHRS, CDR2 YFSETQ. The V gene lost 3 bases and the J gene lost 1 base, with 10 bases spanning the gap. Clones were read by immunoSEQ multiplex PCR, and TCRdb kept only the in-frame ones, dropping some. The table has approximately 660,000 clones, roughly 88% seen once; the top ten hold about 0.01%. The data were also submitted as part of a second study, on human thymus T cells.

The chain uses TRBV5-1 and TRBJ2-2; tentative D call: TRBD1 (6 bases). The material sequenced was thymocytes. This TCR derives from a boy younger than two with a congenital heart defect. CDR3 sequence (DNA): TGCGCCAGCAGCTCCGGGACAAAGAACACCGGGGAGCTGTTTTTT. Its protein is CASSSGTKNTGELFF.